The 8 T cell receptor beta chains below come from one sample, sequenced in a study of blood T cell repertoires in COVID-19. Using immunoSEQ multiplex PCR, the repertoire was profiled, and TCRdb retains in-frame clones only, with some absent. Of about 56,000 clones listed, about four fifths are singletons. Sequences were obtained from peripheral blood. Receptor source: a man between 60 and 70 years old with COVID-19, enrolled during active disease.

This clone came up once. CDR3 in DNA: TGCGCCAGCAGCCCGGAGGCTGAGAACACTGAAGCTTTCTTT. Protein: CASSPEAENTEAFF. The V and J genes are TRBV5-1 and TRBJ1-1; D ambiguous. The CDR3 sequence is 14 residues long. Germline V gene sequence: CDR1 SGHRS, CDR2 YFSETQ. Between the trimmed V and J ends, which lost 4 bases and 1 base, there was a span of 11 bases.

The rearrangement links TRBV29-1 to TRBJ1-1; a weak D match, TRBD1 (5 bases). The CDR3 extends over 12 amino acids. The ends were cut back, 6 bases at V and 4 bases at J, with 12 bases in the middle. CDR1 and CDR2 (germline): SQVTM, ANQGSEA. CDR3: CSVLPGGTEAFF. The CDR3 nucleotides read TGCAGCGTCCTCCCCGGGGGCACTGAAGCTTTCTTT.

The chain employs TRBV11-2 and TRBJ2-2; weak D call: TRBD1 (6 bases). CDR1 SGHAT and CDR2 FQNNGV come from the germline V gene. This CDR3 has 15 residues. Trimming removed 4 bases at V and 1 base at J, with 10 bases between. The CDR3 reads CASSSRGLNTGELFF. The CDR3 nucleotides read TGTGCCAGCAGCTCAAGGGGGTTGAACACCGGGGAGCTGTTTTTT.

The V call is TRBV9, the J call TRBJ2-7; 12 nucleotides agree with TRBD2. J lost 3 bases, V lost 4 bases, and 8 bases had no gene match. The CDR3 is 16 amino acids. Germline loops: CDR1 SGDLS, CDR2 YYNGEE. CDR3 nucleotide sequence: TGTGCCAGCAGCCAAGGCGGACTAGCGGGAATCTACGAGCAGTACTTC. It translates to CASSQGGLAGIYEQYF.

CDR3 in DNA: TGTGCCAGCAGCTTAGAGCGGGGGGCGCAGTATTTT. As protein: CASSLERGAQYF. The chain employs TRBV7-9 and TRBJ2-3; 9 bases are a match to TRBD2. Losses at the gene ends were 1 base for V and 10 bases for J; bases not matched to a gene: 0. CDR3 length: 12 amino acids. Germline values: CDR1 SEHNR, CDR2 FQNEAQ (reference sequence).

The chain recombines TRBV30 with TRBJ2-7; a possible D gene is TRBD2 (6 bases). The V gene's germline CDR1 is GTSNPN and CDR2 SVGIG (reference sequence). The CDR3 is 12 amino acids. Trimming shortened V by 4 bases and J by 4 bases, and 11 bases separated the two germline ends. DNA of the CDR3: TGTGCCTGGACATCGGGGACTTACGAGCAGTACTTC. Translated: CAWTSGTYEQYF.

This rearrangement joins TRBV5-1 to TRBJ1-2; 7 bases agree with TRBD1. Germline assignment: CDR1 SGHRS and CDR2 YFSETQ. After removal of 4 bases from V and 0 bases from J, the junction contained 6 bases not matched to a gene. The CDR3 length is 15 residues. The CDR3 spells CASSLGTETNYGYTF. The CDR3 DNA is TGCGCCAGCAGCCTGGGGACAGAAACTAACTATGGCTACACCTTC.

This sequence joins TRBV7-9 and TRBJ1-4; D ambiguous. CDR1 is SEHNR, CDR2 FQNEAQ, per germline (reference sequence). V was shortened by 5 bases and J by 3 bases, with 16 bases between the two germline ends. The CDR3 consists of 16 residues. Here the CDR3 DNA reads TGTGCCAGCAGCCTATTCAGCGGGTCGGCTAATGAAAAACTGTTTTTT. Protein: CASSLFSGSANEKLFF.